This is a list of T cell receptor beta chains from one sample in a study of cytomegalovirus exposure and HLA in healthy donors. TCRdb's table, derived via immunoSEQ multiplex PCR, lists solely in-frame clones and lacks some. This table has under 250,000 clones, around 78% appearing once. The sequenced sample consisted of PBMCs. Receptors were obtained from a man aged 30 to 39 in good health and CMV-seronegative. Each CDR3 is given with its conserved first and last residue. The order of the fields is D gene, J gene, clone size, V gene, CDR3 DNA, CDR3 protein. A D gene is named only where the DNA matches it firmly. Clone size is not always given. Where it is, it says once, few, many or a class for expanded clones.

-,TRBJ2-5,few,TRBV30,TGTGCCTGGAGTCGGCGGGAACAAGAGACCCAGTACTTC,CAWSRREQETQYF
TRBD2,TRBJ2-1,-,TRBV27,TGTGCCAGCAGTCCCGGGACTAGCGGTTACAATGAGCAGTTCTTC,CASSPGTSGYNEQFF
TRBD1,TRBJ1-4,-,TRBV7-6,TGTGCCAGCAGCCTTAGAGTTTATGGGACAGGGGGCTCGGCGGAGGAAAAACTGTTTTTT,CASSLRVYGTGGSAEEKLFF
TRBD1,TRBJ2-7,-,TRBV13,TGTGCCAGCAGCCCGACAGGGGTCTACGAGCAGTACTTC,CASSPTGVYEQYF
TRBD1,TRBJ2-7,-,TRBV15,TGTGCCACCAGCAGCGAACCCGGGACAGGGACTTACGAGCAGTACTTC,CATSSEPGTGTYEQYF
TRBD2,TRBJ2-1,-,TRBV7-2,TGTGCCAGCAGCTTAAGTTGGGGGTCTAGCGGGAACTACAATGAGCAGTTCTTC,CASSLSWGSSGNYNEQFF
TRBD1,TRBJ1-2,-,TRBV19,TGTGCCAGTAGCCTGAGACTGGGACAGTCCTATGGCTACACCTTC,CASSLRLGQSYGYTF
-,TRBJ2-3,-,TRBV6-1,TGTGCCAGCAGTGAATGGACAGTTTACGAGACAGATACGCAGTATTTT,CASSEWTVYETDTQYF
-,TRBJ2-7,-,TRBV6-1,TGTGCCAGCAGTGACGTTAGGGGTCAGAGCTCCTACGAGCAGTACTTC,CASSDVRGQSSYEQYF
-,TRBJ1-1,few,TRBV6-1,TGTGCCAGCAGGGGCGGGGGGTCTGGAGGAACTGAAGCTTTCTTT,CASRGGGSGGTEAFF
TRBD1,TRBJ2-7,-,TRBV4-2,TGTGCCAGCAGCCAACAGACGGGCCAGGGGGCCTACGAGCAGTACTTC,CASSQQTGQGAYEQYF
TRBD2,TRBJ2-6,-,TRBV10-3,TGTGCCATCAGTGAGGGGGTAGCGGGATCCGGGGCCAACGTCCTGACTTTC,CAISEGVAGSGANVLTF
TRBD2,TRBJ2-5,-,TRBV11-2,TGTGCCAGCAGTTCCCCTAGCGGAGGCCAGACCCAGTACTTC,CASSSPSGGQTQYF
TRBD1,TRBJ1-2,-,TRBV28,TGTGCCAGCAGTACGGACAGGGTCGGCTACACCTTC,CASSTDRVGYTF
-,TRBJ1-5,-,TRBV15,TGTGCCACCAGCAGAGGAGGGAGGGGGTCATATGGCAATCAGCCCCAGCATTTT,CATSRGGRGSYGNQPQHF
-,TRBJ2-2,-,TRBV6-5,TGTGCCAGCCGGATGGGGGGAGCGGTCACCGGGGAGCTGTTTTTT,CASRMGGAVTGELFF
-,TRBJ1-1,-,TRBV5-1,TGCGCCAGCACTCAGGTGAACATGAACACTGAAGCTTTCTTT,CASTQVNMNTEAFF
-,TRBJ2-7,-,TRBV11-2,TGTGCCAGCAGCTCCCCGTCCCATCGTGAGCCCTACGAGCAGTACTTC,CASSSPSHREPYEQYF
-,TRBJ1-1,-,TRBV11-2,TGTGCCAGCAGCTTGGGCTTTAGGGGTGAAACTGAAGCTTTCTTT,CASSLGFRGETEAFF
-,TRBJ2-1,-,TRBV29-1,TGCAGCGTTGACATTTCCTACAATGAGCAGTTCTTC,CSVDISYNEQFF
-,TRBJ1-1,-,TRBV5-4,TGTGCCAGCAGCTTGGATACCGGGTTATATGAAGCTTTCTTT,CASSLDTGLYEAFF
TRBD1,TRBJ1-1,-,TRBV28,TGTGCCAGCAGTTTAAGTCAGGGGGCAACTGAAGCTTTCTTT,CASSLSQGATEAFF
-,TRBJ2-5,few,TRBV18,TGTGCCAGCTCACCGTTGGGCCGGGGGTACCAAGAGACCCAGTACTTC,CASSPLGRGYQETQYF
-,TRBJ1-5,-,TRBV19,TGTGCCAGTAGTACACTCCCTTCCGGGATACGAAATGAGCCCCAGCATTTT,CASSTLPSGIRNEPQHF
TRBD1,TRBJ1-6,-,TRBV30,TGTGCCTGGAGTGACCGACAGGGCCCGATCTTAACGGGCTCACCCCTCCACTTT,CAWSDRQGPILTGSPLHF
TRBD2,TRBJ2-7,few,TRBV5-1,TGCGCCAGCAGCTCGACACTAGCGGGAGTTTACGAGCAGTACTTC,CASSSTLAGVYEQYF
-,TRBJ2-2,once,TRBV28,TGTGCCAGCAGCCGCGCGTCAACGAACACCGGGGAGCTGTTTTTT,CASSRASTNTGELFF
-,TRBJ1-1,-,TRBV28,TGTGCCAGCGTGAATACAGCGAACACTGAAGCTTTCTTT,CASVNTANTEAFF
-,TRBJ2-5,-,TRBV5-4,TGTGCCAGCAGCTTGCCAGGAACGGAGACCCAGTACTTC,CASSLPGTETQYF